The 21 T cell receptor beta chains reported below all come from one sample, sequenced in a study of post-analysis software for immune sequencing data. cDNA libraries for TCR beta contained unique molecular identifiers. TCRdb reprocessed the PCR reads with MiXCR, giving one entry per CDR3 protein. This sample has fewer than 900,000 distinct CDR3 sequences, with about 43% found just once. Study findings and constraints: Five TRBV segments appeared more often in patients than in controls, and TRBV5-6, TRBV5-1 and TRBV20-1 were among these.

These TCRs' antigens remain unknown. The specimen sequenced was blood. These receptors all come from a girl between 5 and 17 years old with multiple sclerosis.

This clonotype occurred a few times. This chain joins TRBV29-1 and TRBJ1-2; D uncertain. Trimming took off 7 bases at V and 2 bases at J, with 20 bases between the two ends. Germline V CDR1 and CDR2: SQVTM, ANQGSEA. The CDR3 is 15 residues long. The CDR3 reads CSAGSGQALNYGYTF. Here the CDR3 DNA reads TGCAGCGCCGGGTCAGGCCAGGCCCTAAACTATGGCTACACCTTC.

The CDR3 spells CATSDLQRGADNEQFF. DNA for the CDR3: TGTGCCACCAGTGATTTGCAAAGGGGGGCCGACAATGAGCAGTTCTTC. The chain has TRBV24-1 and TRBJ2-1, with D tentatively TRBD1 or TRBD2 (6 bases each). This CDR3 contains 16 residues. Trimming shortened V by 0 bases and J by 5 bases, and 13 bases separated the two germline ends. CDR1 is KGHDR and CDR2 is SFDVKD in the germline V gene.

This clonotype was observed a few times. The chain carries TRBV28 and TRBJ2-4; the D gene is possibly TRBD1 (6 bases). V was clipped by 8 bases and J by 3 bases, with 14 bases between them. Germline V gene lookup returns CDR1 MDHEN and CDR2 SYDVKM. CDR3 length: 14 residues. DNA of the CDR3: TGTGCCAGCGTCTCCGTGACAGGCAAAAACATTCAGTACTTC. This translates into CASVSVTGKNIQYF. Together with reference TRBV28 and TRBJ2-4, the CDR3 gives the full variable domain: DVKVTQSSRYLVKRTGEKVFLECVQDMDHENMFWYRQDPGLGLRLIYFSYDVKMKEKGDIPEGYSVSREKKERFSLILESASTNQTSMYLCASVSVTGKNIQYFGAGTRLSVL.

This chain links TRBV27 with TRBJ2-6; D is possibly TRBD2 (6 bases). From germline, CDR1 is MNHEY and CDR2 SMNVEV (reference sequence). V shed 7 bases and J shed 1 base, with 11 bases lying between them. The CDR3 consists of 15 residues. The CDR3 nucleotides read TGTGCCAGCAATCCGGGGGTTTCTGGGGCCAACGTCCTGACTTTC. It yields the protein CASNPGVSGANVLTF.

The V gene is TRBV7-3, the J gene TRBJ2-2, with D maybe TRBD1 (5 bases). Trimming removed 5 bases at V and 1 base at J, with 17 bases between. Germline V gives CDR1 SGHTA, CDR2 FQGTGA. This CDR3 is 17 amino acids long. Written as DNA, the CDR3 is TGTGCCAGCAGCCTAGATATAGGGGCTAAGAACACCGGGGAGCTGTTTTTT. Its translation is CASSLDIGAKNTGELFF.

The chain couples TRBV5-1 to TRBJ2-1; D is unresolved. This CDR3 has 15 amino acids. Trimming stripped 4 bases from V and 0 bases from J, with 11 bases between. Per germline, CDR1 SGHRS and CDR2 YFSETQ. DNA for the CDR3: TGCGCCAGCAGCCCAAGCAGTAGCTCCTACAATGAGCAGTTCTTC. This gives the protein CASSPSSSSYNEQFF.

This clonotype showed up just a few times. The chain's CDR3 is CASSVEGPNTEAFF. CDR3 in DNA: TGTGCCAGCAGCGTAGAGGGCCCAAACACTGAAGCTTTCTTT. V gene TRBV9 combines with J gene TRBJ1-1; D is uncertain. V lost 0 bases, J lost 2 bases, and 8 bases lay in between. Germline V gives CDR1 SGDLS, CDR2 YYNGEE. The CDR3 totals 14 residues.

The CDR3 DNA is TGTGCCAGCAGTGGACTAGCGGGAGAGGGCAATGAGCAGTTCTTC. Translated: CASSGLAGEGNEQFF. The V gene is TRBV6-1, the J gene TRBJ2-1, with TRBD2 identical over 12 bases. V lost 4 bases to trimming and J lost 6 bases; unmatched junction nucleotides: 4. The CDR3 contains 15 residues. Germline CDR1 reads MNHNS; CDR2 reads SASEGT.

The genes are TRBV4-3 and TRBJ2-5, with a tentative D call TRBD1 (5 bases). V was shortened by 4 bases and J by 2 bases, with 14 bases between the two germline ends. The length of the CDR3 is 15 residues. Germline V gene data show CDR1 as LGHNA and CDR2 as YSLEER. CDR3 sequence: CASSPLGTGQETQYF. As DNA, the CDR3 is TGCGCCAGCAGCCCTCTCGGAACAGGTCAAGAGACCCAGTACTTC.

The J gene is TRBJ2-5, the V gene TRBV4-2, with D possibly TRBD2 on 6 matching bases. This CDR3 is 15 amino acids long. Germline assignment: CDR1 LGHNA and CDR2 YNFKEQ. Trimming removed 0 bases at V and 5 bases at J, with 13 bases between. In DNA form, the CDR3 reads TGTGCCAGCAGCCAAGATCCGGGAGCGAGCGAGACCCAGTACTTC. It specifies CASSQDPGASETQYF.

The chain joins TRBV24-1 to TRBJ2-7; 7 bases are shared with TRBD1. V lost 4 bases and J lost 12; bases outside the gene matches: 17. The CDR3 is made up of 15 amino acids. CDR1 is KGHDR, CDR2 SFDVKD, per germline. The CDR3, as DNA: TGTGCCACCAGTGAAGGAGACAGGGACCTCCCCAAATGGTACTTC. Its translation: CATSEGDRDLPKWYF.

This chain joins TRBV12-3 or TRBV12-4 and TRBJ1-1; no firm D call. CDR3 length: 14 residues. The germline V and J ends were trimmed by 4 bases and 6 bases, with 15 bases remaining between them. In DNA, the CDR3 is TGTGCCAGCAGTTGGAGGGAAGTCTACCCTGAAGCTTTCTTT. Translating gives CASSWREVYPEAFF.

The chain carries TRBV28 and TRBJ1-1; 10 bases fit TRBD1. Trimming removed 5 bases from V and 6 bases from J; junction bases left unmatched: 3. This CDR3 is 13 amino acids long. Germline CDR1 and CDR2: MDHEN and SYDVKM. The DNA of the CDR3 is TGTGCCAGCAGTGCAGACAGGGGGCCTGAAGCTTTCTTT. Its protein product is CASSADRGPEAFF.

There are a few counts of this clonotype. This chain uses TRBV9 with TRBJ1-2, with unresolved D. The CDR3 has 15 amino acids. Trimming removed 0 bases from V and 4 bases from J, with 13 bases in between. The germline V gene has CDR1 SGDLS and CDR2 YYNGEE. The CDR3, as DNA: TGTGCCAGCAGCGTAGGAGGCAGGTCGGCCTATGGCTACACCTTC. Translating it yields CASSVGGRSAYGYTF.

This clonotype was seen only once. This rearrangement joins TRBV6-6 to TRBJ1-6; 8 bases line up with TRBD1. The CDR3 has 13 residues. CDR1 is MNHNY, CDR2 SVGAGI, per germline (reference sequence). Trimming at V came to 8 bases and at J to 10 bases, leaving 7 bases not matched to a gene. This chain's CDR3 is CASFDRGSSPLHF. CDR3 in DNA: TGTGCCAGCTTCGACAGGGGAAGCTCACCCCTCCACTTT.

V and J are TRBV12-3 or TRBV12-4 and TRBJ1-1; D ambiguous. The CDR3 has 16 amino acids. V was pared by 10 bases and J by 1 base, with 22 bases between. CDR3 sequence: CATIVFPRGQNTEAFF. The CDR3, as DNA: TGTGCCACCATAGTTTTCCCAAGAGGGCAGAACACTGAAGCTTTCTTT.

This clonotype was counted at least ten times. The rearrangement uses TRBV6-5 and TRBJ2-1; 10 bases are a match to TRBD2. The length of the CDR3 is 13 residues. The germline V gene has CDR1 MNHEY and CDR2 SVGAGI. The junction had 5 bases not matched to a gene; V was cut back by 0 bases and J by 15 bases. CDR3 amino acids: CASSYSILAGRFF. The CDR3 region has the DNA TGTGCCAGCAGTTACTCGATACTAGCGGGACGGTTCTTC.

This chain joins TRBV3-1 and TRBJ2-1; D is ambiguous. Germline V CDR1 and CDR2: LGHDT, YNNKEL (reference sequence). V was shortened by 0 bases and J by 9 bases, with 6 bases between the two germline ends. The CDR3 spans 12 residues. The DNA of the CDR3 is TGTGCCAGCAGCCAAGATTTGTCTGAGCAGTTCTTC. It codes for CASSQDLSEQFF.

The V and J genes are TRBV7-2 and TRBJ2-1; 7 bases are shared with TRBD2. This CDR3 has 12 residues. With 4 bases clipped from V and 14 bases from J, the junction kept 8 bases outside the gene matches. Germline CDR1 is SGHTA and CDR2 is FQGNSA. This CDR3 reads CASSSRGAGEFF. CDR3 bases: TGTGCCAGCAGCTCCCGAGGGGCGGGAGAGTTCTTC. Drawing the rest from reference TRBV7-2 and TRBJ2-1, the complete variable domain is GAGVSQSPSNKVTEKGKDVELRCDPISGHTALYWYRQSLGQGLEFLIYFQGNSAPDKSGLPSDRFSAERTGGSVSTLTIQRTQQEDSAVYLCASSSRGAGEFFGPGTRLTVL.

This clonotype was seen a handful of times. The chain uses TRBV29-1 and TRBJ2-1, with TRBD1 matching over 10 bases. The CDR3 has 15 amino acids. Germline CDR1 SQVTM, CDR2 ANQGSEA. V lost 3 bases and J lost 4; bases outside the gene matches: 6. The CDR3 DNA reads TGCAGCGTTGACGGCCGGGACAGGGGTTACAATGAGCAGTTCTTC. Translation gives CSVDGRDRGYNEQFF.

In DNA form, the CDR3 reads TGTGCCAGCAGGGACAGAGTATACAATGAGCAGTTCTTC. Translating gives CASRDRVYNEQFF. This chain links TRBV12-3 or TRBV12-4 with TRBJ2-1, with a tentative D call TRBD1 (6 bases). Between the trimmed V and J ends, which lost 6 bases and 4 bases, there was a span of 10 bases. There are 13 residues in the CDR3.